Following are 10 T cell receptor beta chains from one sample sequenced in a study of blood T cell repertoires in COVID-19. The method was immunoSEQ multiplex PCR; TCRdb's version includes in-frame clones alone and lacks a portion of them. This table has some 270,000 clones, 70% to 90% appearing once. Sequencing was performed on PBMCs or T cells enriched from blood (not recorded which). The receptor source for this set is a woman aged 25 to 39 with acute COVID-19.

This clone was recorded only once. The chain employs TRBV11-2 and TRBJ1-6; D unclear. The ends were cut back, 6 bases at V and 8 bases at J, with 17 bases in the middle. Germline values: CDR1 SGHAT, CDR2 FQNNGV. The CDR3 has 15 amino acids. The CDR3 coding sequence is TGTGCCAGCAGGGGCGGGCAGGTTGCCGATTCACCCCTCCACTTT. As protein: CASRGGQVADSPLHF.

The rearrangement links TRBV27 to TRBJ1-5, with D possibly matching TRBD1 (5 bases). V gave up 3 bases and J gave up 2 bases, with 8 bases separating them. In germline, CDR1 is MNHEY, CDR2 SMNVEV (reference sequence). The CDR3 sequence is 14 residues long. The CDR3 region has the DNA TGTGCCAGCAGTTTTCAGGGCGGCAATCAGCCCCAGCATTTT. Translated, it gives CASSFQGGNQPQHF.

This chain links TRBV28 with TRBJ1-5; D might be TRBD1 (5 bases). Germline V gene sequence: CDR1 MDHEN, CDR2 SYDVKM. The CDR3 sequence is 15 residues long. The V and J ends lost 6 bases and 3 bases respectively, with 15 bases between them. This chain's CDR3 is CASSQTGAANQPQHF. CDR3 bases: TGTGCCAGCAGCCAAACAGGAGCCGCCAATCAGCCCCAGCATTTT.

V usage is TRBV5-6 and J usage is TRBJ2-6; tentatively, D is TRBD2 (7 bases). CDR3 size: 19 residues. The V and J ends lost 4 bases and 0 bases respectively, with 20 bases between them. The germline gives CDR1 SGHDT, CDR2 YYEEEE. CDR3 amino acids: CASSGGLAVLSSGANVLTF. The CDR3, as DNA: TGTGCCAGCAGCGGGGGCCTAGCGGTCCTTAGCTCTGGGGCCAACGTCCTGACTTTC.

V is TRBV7-9 and J is TRBJ2-1, with TRBD2 matching over 9 bases. The V segment lost 1 base and the J segment 6 bases; nucleotides outside the gene matches: 4. CDR1 and CDR2 from the germline V gene are SEHNR and FQNEAQ (reference sequence). The CDR3 consists of 15 residues. The CDR3, as DNA: TGTGCCAGCAGCTTAGATAGCGGGAGTATCAATGAGCAGTTCTTC. Residues: CASSLDSGSINEQFF.

As concerns this clone: Other DNA sequences in the sample encode the same CDR3. The chain carries TRBV7-2 and TRBJ1-2, with TRBD1 matching 12 bases. The germline gives CDR1 SGHTA, CDR2 FQGNSA. V trimming: 5 bases; J trimming: 5 bases; junction bases outside the gene matches: 9. This CDR3 contains 16 residues. The CDR3 bases are TGTGCCAGCAGCCCATCCGGGACAGGGGGCTCTTATGGCTACACCTTC. Translation: CASSPSGTGGSYGYTF.

The chain employs TRBV24-1 and TRBJ1-2; 7 nucleotides agree with TRBD1. This CDR3 is 16 amino acids long. The ends lost 5 bases at V and 1 base at J; junction bases unmatched: 9. CDR1 is KGHDR, CDR2 SFDVKD, per germline. The CDR3 loop is CATSAAAGGLNYGYTF. CDR3 coding DNA: TGTGCCACCAGTGCCGCGGCAGGGGGTCTTAACTATGGCTACACCTTC.

V gene TRBV6-4 combines with J gene TRBJ1-2; possibly TRBD1 for D (5 bases). The V and J ends lost 5 bases and 4 bases respectively, with 14 bases between them. The V gene's germline CDR1 is MRHNA and CDR2 SNTAGT. The CDR3 length is 14 residues. In DNA form, the CDR3 reads TGTGCCAGCAGTCCCCAGGGTAGCGGCTATGGCTACACCTTC. Residues: CASSPQGSGYGYTF.

This chain connects TRBV30 to TRBJ2-5; 9 nucleotides agree with TRBD1. CDR1 is GTSNPN, CDR2 SVGIG, per germline (reference sequence). Trimming took 2 bases from V and 1 from J; bases not matched to a gene: 2. This CDR3 spans 14 amino acids. The CDR3 reads CAWSPGQGQETQYF. CDR3 coding DNA: TGTGCCTGGAGTCCGGGACAGGGCCAAGAGACCCAGTACTTC.

CDR3 amino acids: CAIRRESTDTQYF. The CDR3 nucleotides read TGTGCCATCAGAAGGGAGAGCACAGATACGCAGTATTTT. The V gene is TRBV10-3, the J gene TRBJ2-3; D might be TRBD2 (5 bases). The CDR3 is made up of 13 amino acids. Looked up from germline, CDR1 is ENHRY and CDR2 is SYGVKD. V was cut by 6 bases and J by 0 bases, with 7 bases left in between.